This record covers a single T cell receptor (beta chain). The entry originates in a study of blood T cell repertoires in COVID-19. Whole-study context: The United States, Italy and Spain provided the acute and convalescent COVID-19 samples. T cells, B-cell-depleted T cells, or PBMCs provided the cDNA or gDNA that served as material.

The CDR3 covers 14 residues. V dropped 6 bases and J dropped 5 bases, with 16 bases sitting between them. Looked up from germline, CDR1 is MGHDK and CDR2 is SYGVNS. Under the authors' procedure: Reference gene primers were amplified, and this amplification served to estimate nucleated cell counts. Generated by immunoSEQ multiplex PCR, the TCRdb table keeps only in-frame clones and is missing some. The V and J calls and the clone size are those of that table, but D and trimming were determined from the DNA. The profile shows 250,000 to 350,000 clones, approximately 88% of them singletons. Sequencing input: peripheral blood. This receptor was taken from a woman aged 45 to 65 with active or convalescent COVID-19. The chain joins TRBV25-1 to TRBJ2-5, with a tentative D call TRBD2 (6 bases). The CDR3 is CASSQGGIRETQYF. The CDR3 DNA sequence: TGTGCCAGCAGCCAGGGAGGAATACGGGAGACCCAGTACTTC.